The entry below gives a single T cell receptor beta chain sequence along with its context. Authors' processing steps: From reference gene primer amplification, estimates of nucleated cell counts were derived. Repertoires were generated with immunoSEQ multiplex PCR, while TCRdb's copy carries only in-frame clones and drops some. V and J calls and clone size are those listed in that table; D and trimming were worked out from the DNA. The sample lists around 120,000 clones, 90% occurring once. V lost 10 bases and J 0 bases, leaving 9 bases between the germline ends. CDR1 MNHNY and CDR2 SVGAGI come from the germline V gene (reference sequence). The CDR3 is 12 amino acids. This sample was taken from a study of blood T cell repertoires in COVID-19. Whole-study context: Spain, Italy and the United States supplied samples that represented acute and convalescent COVID-19. The analysed material was cDNA or gDNA that came from T cells, B-cell-depleted T cells, or PBMCs.

The sequenced sample consisted of peripheral blood. This TCR was sampled from a human donor with active COVID-19. The donor label of this sample is uncertain. The chain uses TRBV6-6 and TRBJ2-5; D ambiguous. The CDR3 nucleotides read TGTGCCACCTCAGGCGACCAAGAGACCCAGTACTTC. The encoded protein is CATSGDQETQYF.